The 17 T cell receptor beta chains below all came from one sample that was sequenced in a study of response to subunit inactivated influenza vaccine. TCRdb redid the calling of the RT-PCR reads with MiXCR, one entry per CDR3 protein. The repertoire has hundreds of thousands of distinct CDR3 sequences, 11% to 15% of them found once; the top ten carry 7.6%. The source was PBMCs from blood, collected roughly 15 days before vaccination. These receptors were collected from a middle-aged man who received an inactivated influenza vaccine.

This clonotype was seen many times. The rearrangement links TRBV4-3 to TRBJ1-1, with unresolved D. Looked up from germline, CDR1 is LGHNA and CDR2 is YSLEER. The V and J ends lost 0 bases and 6 bases respectively, with 14 bases between them. The CDR3 sequence is 15 residues long. Here the CDR3 reads CASSQEIGYSSEAFF. CDR3 in DNA: TGCGCCAGCAGCCAAGAAATAGGTTACAGCTCTGAAGCTTTCTTT.

The V gene is TRBV19, the J gene TRBJ1-3; no firm D call. V was trimmed by 7 bases and J by 2 bases, leaving 6 bases between them. The CDR3 runs to 12 residues. Germline V gene lookup returns CDR1 LNHDA and CDR2 SQIVND (reference sequence). The CDR3 is CASKAAGNTIYF. In DNA, the CDR3 is TGTGCCAGTAAGGCAGCTGGAAACACCATATATTTT.

The rearrangement uses TRBV20-1 and TRBJ1-1, with D uncertain. The CDR3 is made up of 13 amino acids. Germline V lookup: CDR1 DFQATT, CDR2 SNEGSKA (reference sequence). The CDR3 region has the DNA TGCAGCCCCTGGGAAACAGTTAACACTGAAGCTTTCTTT. This sequence encodes CSPWETVNTEAFF.

The V call is TRBV4-2, the J call TRBJ1-6, with TRBD1 matching 8 bases. The V and J ends lost 3 bases and 14 bases, in that order; junction bases with no gene match: 9. The CDR3 has 14 residues. The germline V gene encodes CDR1 LGHNA and CDR2 YNFKEQ. DNA of the CDR3: TGTGCCAGCAGCCAGAGCCGGACAGGGTTTTCCCTCCACTTT. It specifies CASSQSRTGFSLHF.

The genes are TRBV20-1 and TRBJ2-7; 10 bases agree with TRBD2. The CDR3 consists of 16 residues. Germline V gene lookup returns CDR1 DFQATT and CDR2 SNEGSKA (reference sequence). With 4 bases clipped from V and 5 bases from J, the junction kept 14 bases outside the gene matches. In nucleotides, the CDR3 is TGCAGTGCTACCCCCCCCAGCGGGAGGGCCGGCAACGAGCAGTACTTC. Translation gives CSATPPSGRAGNEQYF.

This clonotype was counted between two and nine times. The chain's CDR3 is CASSPGLAGGWLNEQYF. CDR3 in DNA: TGCGCCAGCAGCCCGGGACTAGCGGGAGGGTGGCTAAACGAGCAGTACTTC. The chain carries TRBV5-1 and TRBJ2-7, with 16 bases matching TRBD2. Germline assignment: CDR1 SGHRS and CDR2 YFSETQ. J lost 5 bases, V lost 4 bases, and 9 bases had no gene match. This CDR3 has 17 amino acids.

This clonotype came up a few times. The chain couples TRBV12-3 or TRBV12-4 to TRBJ2-2; 8 bases are a match to TRBD2. J gave up 1 base and V 5 bases, and 3 bases lay outside the gene matches. The CDR3 is 15 amino acids. CDR3 protein: CASSKLAENTGELFF. Written as DNA, the CDR3 is TGTGCCAGCAGTAAACTAGCGGAGAACACCGGGGAGCTGTTTTTT.

This rearrangement joins TRBV12-3 or TRBV12-4 to TRBJ1-5, with 7 positions matching TRBD1. This CDR3 region has 14 residues. Trimming at V came to 6 bases and at J to 6 bases, leaving 8 bases not matched to a gene. The DNA of the CDR3 is TGTGCCAGCAGGGCCTCAGGGGGAACTCAGCCCCAGCATTTT. It specifies CASRASGGTQPQHF.

This chain uses TRBV12-3 or TRBV12-4 with TRBJ2-7; the match to TRBD1 covers 10 bases. V was clipped by 6 bases and J by 5 bases; unmatched bases: 13. This CDR3 region has 16 residues. CDR3 nucleotides: TGTGCCAGCAGCCCAAACCCGGGACAGGGGAGCCACGAGCAGTACTTC. It codes for CASSPNPGQGSHEQYF.

There are many counts of this clonotype. The chain couples TRBV20-1 to TRBJ1-5; tentative D call: TRBD1 (6 bases). There are 16 residues in the CDR3. The V gene lost 4 bases and the J gene lost 0 bases, with 16 bases spanning the gap. CDR1 and CDR2 from the germline V gene are DFQATT and SNEGSKA (reference sequence). CDR3 loop: CSAIKKDRFSNQPQHF. The CDR3 DNA reads as TGCAGTGCTATAAAAAAAGACAGGTTTAGCAATCAGCCCCAGCATTTT.

The rearrangement joins TRBV20-1 to TRBJ2-5; D is perhaps TRBD1 or TRBD2 (5 bases each). Germline lookup yields CDR1 DFQATT and CDR2 SNEGSKA (reference sequence). The CDR3 is 14 residues long. The V end lost 1 base, the J end lost 5 bases, and 14 bases lay between the germline ends. CDR3: CSARGPYGDETQYF. CDR3 DNA: TGCAGTGCTAGAGGACCTTACGGGGACGAGACCCAGTACTTC.

The J gene is TRBJ2-1, the V gene TRBV5-1; unclear D gene. Trimming removed 0 bases at V and 3 bases at J, with 7 bases between. Germline CDR1 reads SGHRS; CDR2 reads YFSETQ. The CDR3 runs 14 residues. The CDR3 is CASSLATGYNEQFF. The CDR3 DNA reads as TGCGCCAGCAGCTTGGCGACGGGCTACAATGAGCAGTTCTTC.

The J gene is TRBJ2-5, the V gene TRBV20-1; TRBD1 matches 7 bases. The junction had 7 bases not matched to a gene; V was cut back by 4 bases and J by 5 bases. The CDR3 contains 13 residues. Per the germline V gene, CDR1 is DFQATT and CDR2 is SNEGSKA (reference sequence). The CDR3 loop is CSAKIGTVETQYF. Written as DNA, the CDR3 is TGCAGTGCTAAGATCGGGACAGTTGAGACCCAGTACTTC.

This chain links TRBV9 with TRBJ2-3, with a weak D call TRBD2 (6 bases). Germline-derived CDR1 and CDR2 are SGDLS and YYNGEE. V lost 4 bases, J lost 2 bases, and 23 bases lay in between. This CDR3 is built from 18 residues. CDR3 in amino acids: CASSITMAGGGSTDTQYF. CDR3 sequence (DNA): TGTGCCAGCAGCATTACCATGGCCGGGGGAGGTTCCACAGATACGCAGTATTTT.

This clonotype has only a few counts. The chain combines TRBV12-3 or TRBV12-4 with TRBJ2-1, with D perhaps matching TRBD2 (6 bases). This CDR3 is 15 amino acids long. Trimming left V 0 bases short and J 9 bases short, with 15 bases between. The CDR3 nucleotides read TGTGCCAGCAGTTTAGCGGTTAGCGGAGGCGGTGAGCAGTTCTTC. As protein: CASSLAVSGGGEQFF.

The table lists this clonotype with a few counts. V usage is TRBV7-2 and J usage is TRBJ2-5; D remains ambiguous. V dropped 1 base and J dropped 2 bases, with 14 bases sitting between them. CDR1 is SGHTA, CDR2 FQGNSA, per germline. The CDR3 is 16 residues long. The DNA for the CDR3 is TGTGCCAGCAGCTTAGAGAGAGCGAGGAGACAAGAGACCCAGTACTTC. Residues: CASSLERARRQETQYF. Combining the CDR3 with reference TRBV7-2 and TRBJ2-5 gives the whole variable domain GAGVSQSPSNKVTEKGKDVELRCDPISGHTALYWYRQSLGQGLEFLIYFQGNSAPDKSGLPSDRFSAERTGGSVSTLTIQRTQQEDSAVYLCASSLERARRQETQYFGPGTRLLVL.

This clonotype was picked up many times. The chain uses TRBV5-1 and TRBJ2-7; 10 bases map to TRBD1. Trimming took 4 bases from V and 3 from J; bases not matched to a gene: 4. The germline V gene has CDR1 SGHRS and CDR2 YFSETQ. The CDR3 runs 14 residues. CDR3 residues: CASSPDRGNYEQYF. The CDR3 nucleotides are TGCGCCAGCAGCCCGGACAGGGGGAACTACGAGCAGTACTTC.